These T cell receptor beta chains were read from a single sample in a study of blood T cell repertoires in COVID-19. The repertoire was sequenced with immunoSEQ multiplex PCR; TCRdb's copy has only in-frame clones and lacks some. This table holds 250,000 to 300,000 clones, about 88% found once. Sequencing used peripheral blood. Source of these receptors: a woman aged 40 to 50 who had recovered from COVID-19. Each CDR3 is given with its conserved first and last residue. A D gene is named only where the DNA matches it firmly. Clone size is not always given. Where it is, it says once, few, many or a class for expanded clones.

NA TRBD1 TRBJ2-2 TRBV5-1 CASSSGTGKIAGELFF
NA TRBD1 TRBJ2-5 TRBV27 CASSLVPGGAGTQYF
NA NA TRBJ2-2 TRBV28 CASRRTGELFF
NA NA TRBJ2-5 TRBV9 CASSETGLQETQYF
once TRBD2 TRBJ2-3 TRBV11-2 CASSSGTSGGATDTQYF
NA NA TRBJ1-1 TRBV12-3/TRBV12-4 CASSLTRGTEAFF
NA NA TRBJ2-1 TRBV3-1/TRBV3-2 CASSQAKGVSSSYNEQFF
NA NA TRBJ1-5 TRBV6-6 CASSYSSQGSQPQHF
NA NA TRBJ1-3 TRBV5-1 CASSLVEGSGNTIYF
once TRBD1 TRBJ1-2 TRBV7-2 CASSPGQATRYGYTF
NA TRBD2 TRBJ2-4 TRBV10-3 CAISEFPGLAGVAKNIQYF
NA NA TRBJ1-5 TRBV6-6 CASSYLGGGGDQPQHF
NA TRBD2 TRBJ2-1 TRBV10-3 CAISEGIAGLNEQFF
NA NA TRBJ1-1 TRBV3-1/TRBV3-2 CASSHTPSGDTEAFF